Listed below are T cell receptor beta chains from one sample, sequenced in a study of beta chain features in type 1 diabetes. The table came from immunoSEQ multiplex PCR; TCRdb's copy has only in-frame clones and leaves some out. Here the sample spans about 230,000 clones, 9.6% being singletons. The source material was naive CD4+ T cells from blood. The receptors shown here come from a woman aged 18-29 years in good health. CDR3s include the opening cysteine and the closing phenylalanine or tryptophan. D genes are given only for firm matches. Not all rows give a size; the values are once, few, many and, for expanded clones, a class.

j_call v_call d_call clone_size cdr3_nt cdr3_aa
TRBJ1-6 TRBV7-9 - few TGTGCCAGCAGCTCCCCCGATAATTCACCCCTCCACTTT CASSSPDNSPLHF
TRBJ2-1 TRBV7-9 TRBD2 few TGTGCCAGCAGTGGACTAGCAAGAAATCGGGTTACCTACAATGAGCAGTTCTTC CASSGLARNRVTYNEQFF
TRBJ1-2 TRBV9 TRBD1 few TGTGCCAGCAGCCCCACAGGGGTCGGCTACACCTTC CASSPTGVGYTF
TRBJ1-6 TRBV15 - - TGTGCCACCAGTTTCCCGAGTAATTCACCCCTCCACTTT CATSFPSNSPLHF
TRBJ2-1 TRBV19 TRBD1 - TGTGCCAGTAGCCCGGACAGGGGGATCAATGAGCAGTTCTTC CASSPDRGINEQFF
TRBJ2-3 TRBV28 TRBD2 few TGTGCCAGCAGTTCCATGGAAGCGGGGGGCACAGATACGCAGTATTTT CASSSMEAGGTDTQYF
TRBJ1-1 TRBV30 - - TGTGCCTCACGGGGTCCCGGGACTGAAGCTTTCTTT CASRGPGTEAFF
TRBJ2-1 TRBV7-9 - once TGTGCCAGCAGCCTCGGGAAGAACAATGAGCAGTTCTTC CASSLGKNNEQFF
TRBJ2-7 TRBV11-1 TRBD1 - TGTGCCAGCAGGCAAAGACAGGGCCGCTTCTACGAGCAGTACTTC CASRQRQGRFYEQYF
TRBJ2-7 TRBV19 TRBD2 - TGTGCCAGTACCTCTAGCGGGAGATCCTACGAGCAGTACTTC CASTSSGRSYEQYF
TRBJ1-3 TRBV5-4 - - TGTGCCAGCAGCACGGGGGTGCTCTCTGGAAACACCATATATTTT CASSTGVLSGNTIYF
TRBJ1-1 TRBV20-1 TRBD1 few TGCAGTGCCGGGGGACAGGGGTCGGCTTTCTTT CSAGGQGSAFF
TRBJ2-5 TRBV7-9 TRBD1 many TGTGCCAGCAGCTTAGATCTGGGACAGGGAAGAAGGACCCAGTACTTC CASSLDLGQGRRTQYF
TRBJ2-7 TRBV7-9 - few TGTGCCAGCAGCACCCGTGGGACATTGGCCTACGAGCAGTACTTC CASSTRGTLAYEQYF
TRBJ2-7 TRBV6-1 TRBD1 - TGTGCCAGCAGTGAGACAGGGATCGAGCAGTACTTC CASSETGIEQYF
TRBJ2-2 TRBV14 TRBD2 - TGTGCCAGCAGCCTCCTCCGGGGGGACACCGGGGAGCTGTTTTTT CASSLLRGDTGELFF
TRBJ2-1 TRBV6-5 - - TGTGCCAGCAGTTACTCCCACACCGGGATTCAGTTCTTC CASSYSHTGIQFF
TRBJ2-5 TRBV5-1 TRBD1 few TGCGCCAGCAGCCCACTTCTGACAGGGGGCGAAGAGACCCAGTACTTC CASSPLLTGGEETQYF
TRBJ2-2 TRBV19 TRBD1 - TGTGCCAGTAACGACAGGGTTAGGGGATCCGGGGAGCTGTTTTTT CASNDRVRGSGELFF
TRBJ2-7 TRBV30 TRBD1 - TGTGCCTGGAAAGTGGACAGGGGAATGGGAGAGCAGTACTTC CAWKVDRGMGEQYF
TRBJ2-7 TRBV6-1 - few TGTGCCAGCAGTGAAGGGAGCAGCTCCTACGAGCAGTACTTC CASSEGSSSYEQYF
TRBJ1-6 TRBV9 TRBD1 - TGTGCCAGCAGCCCGACAGGGAATTCACCCCTCCACTTT CASSPTGNSPLHF
TRBJ1-4 TRBV6-1 - once TGTGCCAGCAGCCCTCGGGGAGAAAAACTGTTTTTT CASSPRGEKLFF
TRBJ2-7 TRBV5-1 - - TGCGCCAGCAGCCCCTCGGCGGTAACGGCCCTCCCGCTGCCCTACGAGCAGTACTTC CASSPSAVTALPLPYEQYF
TRBJ1-1 TRBV4-1 - many TGCGCCAGCAGCCAAGATCTGGCTGAGTGGAGCACCCTGGGCACTGAAGCTTTCTTT CASSQDLAEWSTLGTEAFF
TRBJ1-1 TRBV4-1 - few TGCGCCAGCAGCCGGGAAGGGGCGCTGAACACTGAAGCTTTCTTT CASSREGALNTEAFF
TRBJ2-2 TRBV29-1 TRBD2 few TGCAGCGTAGAGACTAGCGGGAGGGCCGGAACCGGGGAGCTGTTTTTT CSVETSGRAGTGELFF
TRBJ1-2 TRBV5-4 TRBD1 few TGTGCCAGCAGCATCGGACAGGGGGCTAACTATGGCTACACCTTC CASSIGQGANYGYTF
TRBJ1-1 TRBV19 TRBD1 - TGTGCCAGTGTGGACAGGCCGAACACTGAAGCTTTCTTT CASVDRPNTEAFF
TRBJ2-3 TRBV27 TRBD2 - TGTGCCAGCAGTGGAGCGGGAGCAGATACGCAGTATTTT CASSGAGADTQYF
TRBJ2-1 TRBV29-1 - many TGCAGCGTTGAACAGGGCTACTACAATGAGCAGTTCTTC CSVEQGYYNEQFF
TRBJ1-1 TRBV29-1 - - TGCAGCGTCGAACAGGGAATCGGACGCACTGAAGCTTTCTTT CSVEQGIGRTEAFF
TRBJ2-2 TRBV7-3 TRBD2 - TGTGCCAGCAGCTTAATTGCGGGGGGCCTCACCGGGGAGCTGTTTTTT CASSLIAGGLTGELFF
TRBJ1-1 TRBV19 TRBD1 few TGTGCCAGTAGTAGCTCCGGGACAGGGCTGGACACTGAAGCTTTCTTT CASSSSGTGLDTEAFF
TRBJ2-1 TRBV28 TRBD2 few TGTGCCAGCAGGGATCTTTTCCCTAGCGGGAGCCTGGGGAATGAGCAGTTCTTC CASRDLFPSGSLGNEQFF
TRBJ2-5 TRBV5-4 TRBD1 - TGTGCCAGCAGCACCCCGGACAGGTATCAAGAGACCCAGTACTTC CASSTPDRYQETQYF
TRBJ1-2 TRBV29-1 - - TGCAGCGTCACCACAGGGTTCGACTATGGCTACACCTTC CSVTTGFDYGYTF
TRBJ2-3 TRBV18 TRBD2 few TGTGCCAGCTCACCGCTGACTAGCGGCACTAGCACAGATACGCAGTATTTT CASSPLTSGTSTDTQYF
TRBJ1-5 TRBV19 - - TGTGCCAGTAGTATAGTTTCCAGTAGCAATCAGCCCCAGCATTTT CASSIVSSSNQPQHF
TRBJ2-7 TRBV5-6 TRBD1 - TGTGCCAGCAGCCCCCGGGACAGGGCCTTCCGCGAGCAGTACTTC CASSPRDRAFREQYF